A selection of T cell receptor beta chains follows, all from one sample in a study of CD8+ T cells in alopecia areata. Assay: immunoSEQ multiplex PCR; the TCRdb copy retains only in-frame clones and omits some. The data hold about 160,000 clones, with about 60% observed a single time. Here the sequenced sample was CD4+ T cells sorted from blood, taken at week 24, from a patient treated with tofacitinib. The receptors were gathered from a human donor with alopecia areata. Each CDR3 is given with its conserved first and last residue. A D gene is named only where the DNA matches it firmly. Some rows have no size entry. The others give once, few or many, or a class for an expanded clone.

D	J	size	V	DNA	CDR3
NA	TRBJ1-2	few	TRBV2	TGTGCCAGCAGTACAGACAGAAATGGCTACACCTTC	CASSTDRNGYTF
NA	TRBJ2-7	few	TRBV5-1	TGCGCCAGCAGCTTGACGGCAGGGGGACTTTACGAGCAGTACTTC	CASSLTAGGLYEQYF
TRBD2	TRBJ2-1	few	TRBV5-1	TGCGCCAGCAGCTTGATTGGACTAGCTAGCTATGAGCAGTTCTTC	CASSLIGLASYEQFF
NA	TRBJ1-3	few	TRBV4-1	TGCGCCAGCAGCCAGGGGACGAAGCTCTCTGGAAACACCATATATTTT	CASSQGTKLSGNTIYF
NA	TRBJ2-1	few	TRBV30	TGTGCCTGGAGTGGCTGGACACGTTACAATGAGCAGTTCTTC	CAWSGWTRYNEQFF
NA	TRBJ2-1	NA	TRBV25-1	TGTGCCACCGGGACGAGCATCTACAATGAGCAGTTCTTC	CATGTSIYNEQFF
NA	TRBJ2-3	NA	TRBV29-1	TGCAGCGTTGCCCCCCCACTAGCCCCTGGCGATACGCAGTATTTT	CSVAPPLAPGDTQYF
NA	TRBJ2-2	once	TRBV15	TGTGCCACCAGCAGAGGGGGATACACCGGGGAGCTGTTTTTT	CATSRGGYTGELFF
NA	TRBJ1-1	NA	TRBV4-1	TGCGCCAGCAGCCGACTTCCGGGACAGAACACTGAAGCTTTCTTT	CASSRLPGQNTEAFF
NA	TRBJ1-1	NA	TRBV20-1	TGCAGTGCTTTCAACACAGCATTTCCAACTTTT	CSAFNTAFPTF
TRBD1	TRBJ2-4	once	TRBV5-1	TGCGCCAGCAGCCCTCGGGACAGGGGGAAAAACATTCAGTACTTC	CASSPRDRGKNIQYF
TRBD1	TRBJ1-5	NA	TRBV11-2	TGTGCCAGCAGCTCAGGGGGCAGGGGTCAGCCCCAGCATTTT	CASSSGGRGQPQHF
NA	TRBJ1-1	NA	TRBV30	TGTGCCTGGAGTGTATCTGGCACGGGCGAAGCTTTCTTT	CAWSVSGTGEAFF
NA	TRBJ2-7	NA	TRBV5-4	TGTGCCAGCAGCAGAGGGACTCCGGGAAACTACGAGCAGTACTTC	CASSRGTPGNYEQYF
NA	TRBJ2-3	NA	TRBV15	TGTGCCACCTCAGGGAGCACAGATACGCAGTATTTT	CATSGSTDTQYF
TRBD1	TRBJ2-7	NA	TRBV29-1	TGCAGCGCTACCATGGACAGGGGGCTGTACGAGCAGTACTTC	CSATMDRGLYEQYF
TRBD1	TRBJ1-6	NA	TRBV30	TGTGCCTCTACACAGGGGGCTAATAATTCACCCCTCCACTTT	CASTQGANNSPLHF
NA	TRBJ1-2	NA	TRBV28	TGTGCCAGCGGACTGGGCTATGGCTACACCTTC	CASGLGYGYTF
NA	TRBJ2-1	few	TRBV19	TGTGCCAGTAGCCTGAACAATGAGCAGTTCTTC	CASSLNNEQFF
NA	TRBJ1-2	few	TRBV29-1	TGCAGCGCCACGGTTGGCGGTCCCCAGGGCTACACCTTC	CSATVGGPQGYTF
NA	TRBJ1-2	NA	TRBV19	TGTGCCAGTAGTAGCGAACGGGGTGGTGGCTACACCTTC	CASSSERGGGYTF
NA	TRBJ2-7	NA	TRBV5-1	TGCGCCAGCAGCCATGGGGGTAAGGGCATCTCCTACGAGCAGTACTTC	CASSHGGKGISYEQYF
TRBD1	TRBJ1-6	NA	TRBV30	TGTGCCTGGCTGGGACAGGGGACCTCACCCCTCCACTTT	CAWLGQGTSPLHF
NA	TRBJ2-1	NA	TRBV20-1	TGCAGTGCTACCCTTCTCAATGAGCAGTTCTTC	CSATLLNEQFF
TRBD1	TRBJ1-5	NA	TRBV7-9	TGTGCCAGCAGCCATCGACCCGGGACAGGGGGCAATCAGCCCCAGCATTTT	CASSHRPGTGGNQPQHF
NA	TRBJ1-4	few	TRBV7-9	TGTGCCAGCAGCTTGTCGAACTCGGGGTATGAAAAACTGTTTTTT	CASSLSNSGYEKLFF
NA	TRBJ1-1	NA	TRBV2	TGTGCCACAGCCCTCGCGAACACTGAAGCTTTCTTT	CATALANTEAFF
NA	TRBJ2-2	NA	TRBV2	TGTGCCAGCATAAGCGCCTGGGGTCACACCGGGGAGCTGTTTTTT	CASISAWGHTGELFF
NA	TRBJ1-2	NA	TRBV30	TGTGCCTGGAGTGTGAGCTGGAACTATGGCTACACCTTC	CAWSVSWNYGYTF
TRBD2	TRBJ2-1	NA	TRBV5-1	TGCGCCAGCAGCCCCCTTAGCGGGTCCTACAATGAGCAGTTCTTC	CASSPLSGSYNEQFF
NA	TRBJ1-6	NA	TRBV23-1	TGCGCCAGCAGTCTGGTCAGGGGCGTCTCACCCCTCCACTTT	CASSLVRGVSPLHF
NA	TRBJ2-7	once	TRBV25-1	TGTGCCAGCAGTAGAACCACCAGCACCTACGAGCAGTACTTC	CASSRTTSTYEQYF
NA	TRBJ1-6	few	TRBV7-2	TGTGCCAGCAGCTTAGGTGGGGGCGCGCATTCACCCCTCCACTTT	CASSLGGGAHSPLHF
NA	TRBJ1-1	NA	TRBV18	TGTGCCAGCTCACGGTTGAACACTGAAGCTTTCTTT	CASSRLNTEAFF
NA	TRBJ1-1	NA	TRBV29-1	TGCAGCGTGAAGACTCGACAGGAATACACTGAAGCTTTCTTT	CSVKTRQEYTEAFF
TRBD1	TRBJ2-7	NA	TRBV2	TGTGCCAGCATCGATCCTGATACCGGGACAGATTCCTACGAGCAGTACTTC	CASIDPDTGTDSYEQYF
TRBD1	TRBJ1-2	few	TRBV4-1	TGCGCCAGCAGCCGACAGGGAGGCTACTATGGCTACACCTTC	CASSRQGGYYGYTF
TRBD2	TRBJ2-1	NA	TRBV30	TGTGCCTGGAGCCTACTCTCTAGCGGACCCTACAATGAGCAGTTCTTC	CAWSLLSSGPYNEQFF
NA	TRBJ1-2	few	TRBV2	TGTGCCAGCAGTGTTGAGGGGGAAGACTACACCTTC	CASSVEGEDYTF
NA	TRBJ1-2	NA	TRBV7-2	TGTGCCACCTCCAGACGGTATGGCTACACCTTC	CATSRRYGYTF
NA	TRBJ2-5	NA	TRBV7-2	TGTGCCAGCAGCTTAAACAAAGAGACCCAGTACTTC	CASSLNKETQYF